The 21 T cell receptor beta chains below were found in one sample sequenced in a study of identical twins. TCRdb fed the 5' RACE reads into MiXCR, producing one record per CDR3 protein. The data hold around 650,000 distinct CDR3 sequences, with around 7.5% observed a single time. This sample also appeared in a second study, on yellow fever vaccine responses in identical twins.

The sequenced sample was PBMCs. These receptor sequences come from a young woman in good health.

The chain employs TRBV20-1 and TRBJ2-7, with TRBD2 matching 10 bases. Germline CDR1 is DFQATT and CDR2 is SNEGSKA (reference sequence). The CDR3 contains 14 residues. Unmatched junction bases numbered 5, after V lost 2 bases and J lost 4 bases. The CDR3 loop is CSARPGLATYEQYF. CDR3 DNA: TGCAGTGCTAGACCGGGACTAGCGACATACGAGCAGTACTTC.

This clonotype came up many times. The rearrangement uses TRBV6-6 and TRBJ1-1; D is uncertain. The CDR3 covers 13 residues. Germline CDR1 is MNHNY and CDR2 is SVGAGI (reference sequence). Trimming removed 3 bases from V and 3 bases from J, with 8 bases in between. The CDR3 DNA follows: TGTGCCAGCAGTTATGAGGGATACACTGAAGCTTTCTTT. Its translation is CASSYEGYTEAFF.

This clonotype appeared a single time. This rearrangement joins TRBV14 to TRBJ2-1; D is uncertain. Germline CDR1 is SGHDN and CDR2 is FVKESK. CDR3 length: 15 amino acids. The germline V and J ends were trimmed by 2 bases and 8 bases, with 16 bases remaining between them. CDR3: CASSQILYSSHEQFF. In nucleotides, the CDR3 is TGTGCCAGCAGCCAAATTCTATATAGCAGCCATGAGCAGTTCTTC.

The V gene is TRBV5-6, the J gene TRBJ2-1; tentative D call: TRBD2 (5 bases). CDR3 length: 16 amino acids. Trimming took off 2 bases at V and 0 bases at J, with 12 bases between the two ends. Germline lookup yields CDR1 SGHDT and CDR2 YYEEEE. The CDR3 region has the DNA TGTGCCAGCAGCTTTGAAGTTCGGGGCTCCTACAATGAGCAGTTCTTC. Its protein is CASSFEVRGSYNEQFF.

The chain recombines TRBV20-1 with TRBJ1-2; D may be TRBD1 (5 bases). Germline CDR1 reads DFQATT; CDR2 reads SNEGSKA (reference sequence). The CDR3 spans 14 residues. Trimming cost V 2 bases and J 5 bases, with 15 bases left between them. The CDR3 nucleotides are TGCAGTGCTAGACAGGGTGGCACGACTTATGGCTACACCTTC. Translation: CSARQGGTTYGYTF.

There are many counts of this clonotype. V gene TRBV5-1 combines with J gene TRBJ1-1; a weak D match, TRBD1 (6 bases). CDR3 size: 14 residues. Germline lookup yields CDR1 SGHRS and CDR2 YFSETQ. V was pared by 4 bases and J by 6 bases, with 16 bases between. This CDR3 reads CASSPADRQSEAFF. For the CDR3, the DNA is TGCGCCAGCAGCCCCGCAGACAGGCAATCTGAAGCTTTCTTT.

This chain links TRBV14 with TRBJ2-7; D is unresolved. The CDR3 extends over 13 amino acids. V was pared by 0 bases and J by 7 bases, with 10 bases between. CDR1 and CDR2 from the germline V gene are SGHDN and FVKESK. The CDR3 here is CASSQDWGQEQYF. The DNA for the CDR3 is TGTGCCAGCAGCCAAGATTGGGGTCAAGAGCAGTACTTC.

The V and J genes are TRBV28 and TRBJ2-1; a possible D gene is TRBD1 (5 bases). There are 17 residues in the CDR3. Per germline, CDR1 MDHEN and CDR2 SYDVKM. V gave up 3 bases and J gave up 8 bases, with 23 bases separating them. CDR3 sequence (DNA): TGTGCCAGCAGTTTGATGGTGGGGCTAAACCCTATCTATGAGCAGTTCTTC. Its protein is CASSLMVGLNPIYEQFF.

The CDR3 sequence is CASNKPAGGLGNEQFF. DNA of the CDR3: TGTGCCAGCAACAAACCCGCGGGGGGCCTTGGGAATGAGCAGTTCTTC. The chain is built from TRBV28 and TRBJ2-1, with 8 nucleotides matching TRBD2. CDR1 MDHEN and CDR2 SYDVKM come from the germline V gene. The CDR3 sequence is 16 residues long. J lost 7 bases, V lost 7 bases, and 15 bases had no gene match.

The sample holds many counts of this clonotype. The chain has TRBV12-3 or TRBV12-4 and TRBJ2-1; tentative D call: TRBD1 (6 bases). The CDR3 runs to 14 residues. V shed 1 base and J shed 5 bases, with 9 bases lying between them. CDR3: CASSLVSGDNEQFF. In nucleotides, the CDR3 is TGTGCCAGCAGTTTAGTGTCAGGGGACAATGAGCAGTTCTTC.

This chain joins TRBV6-1 and TRBJ1-5; a weak D match, TRBD1 (6 bases). CDR3 length: 16 amino acids. The V and J ends lost 7 bases and 2 bases respectively, with 18 bases between them. Germline V lookup: CDR1 MNHNS, CDR2 SASEGT. The CDR3 is CASTPKGRGGNQPQHF. For the CDR3, the DNA is TGTGCCAGCACGCCTAAGGGCAGGGGAGGCAATCAGCCCCAGCATTTT.

This clonotype has at least ten counts. This chain links TRBV4-1 with TRBJ2-7, with 9 bases matching TRBD2. Germline-derived CDR1 and CDR2 are MGHRA and YSYEKL. The CDR3 sequence is 15 residues long. Losses at the gene ends were 0 bases for V and 3 bases for J; bases not matched to a gene: 3. In DNA, the CDR3 is TGCGCCAGCAGCCAAGATCTAGCGGGATACTACGAGCAGTACTTC. Protein product: CASSQDLAGYYEQYF.

This clonotype was found a few times. The rearrangement joins TRBV12-3 or TRBV12-4 to TRBJ2-5; 8 bases match TRBD1. This CDR3 spans 14 amino acids. J gave up 5 bases and V 7 bases, and 9 bases lay outside the gene matches. The CDR3 DNA sequence: TGTGCCAGCAAACAGACAGGGGTAGGGGAGACCCAGTACTTC. This translates into CASKQTGVGETQYF.

The table lists this clonotype with a few counts. The chain has TRBV20-1 and TRBJ2-5, with D perhaps given as TRBD1 or TRBD2 (5 bases each). The length of the CDR3 is 14 residues. Germline loops: CDR1 DFQATT, CDR2 SNEGSKA (reference sequence). V was trimmed by 4 bases and J by 1 base, leaving 13 bases between them. In DNA form, the CDR3 reads TGCAGTGCTATTTTGTGGGACCCCCAAGAGACCCAGTACTTC. This encodes CSAILWDPQETQYF.

This chain uses TRBV5-1 with TRBJ2-5, with D unresolved. Per germline, CDR1 SGHRS and CDR2 YFSETQ. The CDR3 runs 14 residues. V was trimmed by 3 bases and J by 5 bases, leaving 14 bases between them. CDR3 sequence reads: CASSSVPLSETQYF. CDR3 DNA: TGCGCCAGCAGCTCGGTTCCCTTATCGGAGACCCAGTACTTC.

The sample holds many counts of this clonotype. The genes are TRBV2 and TRBJ2-2; D not certain. The CDR3 covers 12 residues. Germline lookup yields CDR1 SNHLY and CDR2 FYNNEI. Trimming removed 6 bases at V and 6 bases at J, with 8 bases between. CDR3 region: CASRMGSGELFF. The CDR3 DNA is TGTGCCAGCAGAATGGGGTCCGGGGAGCTGTTTTTT. The full variable domain, completed using reference TRBV2 and TRBJ2-2, is EPEVTQTPSHQVTQMGQEVILRCVPISNHLYFYWYRQILGQKVEFLVSFYNNEISEKSEIFDDQFSVERPDGSNFTLKIRSTKLEDSAMYFCASRMGSGELFFGEGSRLTVL.

The chain uses TRBV20-1 and TRBJ2-3; the D gene is possibly TRBD1 (7 bases). The V end was cut by 8 bases, the J end by 5 bases, with 26 bases between. The CDR3 has 16 residues. Germline CDR1 reads DFQATT; CDR2 reads SNEGSKA (reference sequence). CDR3 sequence: CSHNRDSTGKRDTQYF. The CDR3 nucleotides read TGCAGTCACAACCGGGACTCGACAGGGAAAAGAGATACGCAGTATTTT.

This clonotype has at least ten counts. This chain connects TRBV20-1 to TRBJ2-1; D remains ambiguous. Germline V gives CDR1 DFQATT, CDR2 SNEGSKA (reference sequence). This CDR3 comprises 14 residues. The V and J ends lost 2 bases and 0 bases respectively, with 8 bases between them. The CDR3 protein is CSARIAASYNEQFF. The CDR3 bases are TGCAGTGCTAGAATCGCAGCCTCCTACAATGAGCAGTTCTTC.

V and J are TRBV5-6 and TRBJ1-5, with a weak D call TRBD1 (6 bases). This CDR3 is built from 15 residues. With 1 base removed from V and 6 bases from J, the gap between germline ends came to 14 bases. CDR1 is SGHDT and CDR2 is YYEEEE in the germline V gene. The CDR3 DNA sequence: TGTGCCAGCAGCTTGAAGGGGGTGGGAACTCAGCCCCAGCATTTT. Its translation: CASSLKGVGTQPQHF. Complete variable domain (other parts from reference TRBV5-6 and TRBJ1-5): DAGVTQSPTHLIKTRGQQVTLRCSPKSGHDTVSWYQQALGQGPQFIFQYYEEEERQRGNFPDRFSGHQFPNYSSELNVNALLLGDSALYLCASSLKGVGTQPQHFGDGTRLSIL.

This clonotype turned up a few times. The chain couples TRBV29-1 to TRBJ1-1; D might be TRBD1 (6 bases). Per the germline V gene, CDR1 is SQVTM and CDR2 is ANQGSEA. The germline V and J ends were trimmed by 4 bases and 5 bases, with 11 bases remaining between them. CDR3 length equals 12 residues. CDR3 in amino acids: CSVGTGRTEAFF. CDR3 bases: TGCAGCGTTGGTACAGGGAGAACTGAAGCTTTCTTT.

This clonotype was seen a handful of times. The J gene is TRBJ1-1, the V gene TRBV5-4; a possible D gene is TRBD1 (5 bases). Germline values: CDR1 SGHNT, CDR2 YYREEE (reference sequence). V was pared by 1 base and J by 3 bases, with 16 bases between. The CDR3 consists of 16 residues. The CDR3 protein is CASSLTPGPRDTEAFF. CDR3 nucleotide sequence: TGTGCCAGCAGCTTGACCCCGGGGCCCAGGGACACTGAAGCTTTCTTT.